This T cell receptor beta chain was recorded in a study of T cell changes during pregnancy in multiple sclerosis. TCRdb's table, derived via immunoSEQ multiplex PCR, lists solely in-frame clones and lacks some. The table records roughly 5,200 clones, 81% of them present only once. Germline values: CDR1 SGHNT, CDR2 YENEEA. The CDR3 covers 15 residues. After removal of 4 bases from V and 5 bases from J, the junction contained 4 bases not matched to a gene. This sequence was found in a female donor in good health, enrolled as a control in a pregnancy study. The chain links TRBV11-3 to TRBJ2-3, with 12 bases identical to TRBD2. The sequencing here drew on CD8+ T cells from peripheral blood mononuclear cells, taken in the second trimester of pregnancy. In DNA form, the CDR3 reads TGTGCCAGCAGCTCCCTAGCGGGGGGGCAAGATACGCAGTATTTT. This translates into CASSSLAGGQDTQYF.